These 17 T cell receptor beta chains originate from one sample sequenced in a study of blood T cell repertoires in COVID-19. TCRdb keeps only in-frame clones here, not all; method: immunoSEQ multiplex PCR. Of over 150,000 clones listed, around 87% are singletons. Sequenced input: peripheral blood. The receptors stem from a man aged 55 to 70 with COVID-19, enrolled during active disease.

This chain links TRBV5-4 with TRBJ2-5; D is ambiguous. Germline V gene sequence: CDR1 SGHNT, CDR2 YYREEE (reference sequence). The germline V and J ends were trimmed by 1 base and 2 bases, with 6 bases remaining between them. The CDR3 has 13 residues. The CDR3, as DNA: TGTGCCAGCAGCTTGCGAGGACAAGAGACCCAGTACTTC. Amino acid sequence: CASSLRGQETQYF.

This clone appeared a few times. This chain connects TRBV2 to TRBJ1-5; a possible D gene is TRBD1 (6 bases). The CDR3 loop spans 15 amino acids. Germline assignment: CDR1 SNHLY and CDR2 FYNNEI. V was pared by 7 bases and J by 2 bases, with 15 bases between. CDR3 residues: CASTLQGLGNQPQHF. For the CDR3, the DNA is TGTGCCAGCACTCTCCAGGGGCTGGGCAATCAGCCCCAGCATTTT.

V gene TRBV6-5 combines with J gene TRBJ2-7, with 8 bases that match TRBD2. V was clipped by 5 bases and J by 7 bases; unmatched bases: 7. The CDR3 is made up of 13 amino acids. Germline V gives CDR1 MNHEY, CDR2 SVGAGI. CDR3 amino acids: CASSNTGRGEQYF. As DNA, the CDR3 is TGTGCCAGCAGTAATACCGGGAGGGGTGAGCAGTACTTC.

This chain uses TRBV6-2 or TRBV6-3 with TRBJ2-3; the match to TRBD2 covers 10 bases. Germline CDR1 MNHEY, CDR2 SVGEGT. V shed 0 bases and J 5 bases; nucleotides not matched to a gene: 11. The CDR3 totals 18 residues. The CDR3 loop reads CASSYSSRLAGDGDTQYF. CDR3 nucleotides: TGTGCCAGCAGTTACTCGAGTCGGCTAGCGGGAGACGGAGATACGCAGTATTTT.

CDR3 protein: CASSPASGQTYNEQFF. For the CDR3, the DNA is TGCGCCAGCAGCCCTGCGTCGGGACAGACCTACAATGAGCAGTTCTTC. This rearrangement joins TRBV4-1 to TRBJ2-1, with 7 bases fitting TRBD1. This CDR3 is built from 16 residues. The junction had 8 bases not matched to a gene; V was cut back by 4 bases and J by 2 bases. Per germline, CDR1 MGHRA and CDR2 YSYEKL.

The table lists this clone with a few counts. The chain couples TRBV29-1 to TRBJ1-1, with a tentative D call TRBD1 (6 bases). This CDR3 region has 12 residues. Trimming removed 4 bases at V and 10 bases at J, with 16 bases between. Germline V lookup: CDR1 SQVTM, CDR2 ANQGSEA. The CDR3, as DNA: TGCAGCGTTGGACAGGCTGGATTGGCAGCTTTCTTT. It codes for CSVGQAGLAAFF.

The chain is built from TRBV5-5 and TRBJ2-1, with TRBD2 identical over 13 bases. The V segment lost 4 bases and the J segment 6 bases; nucleotides outside the gene matches: 10. The CDR3 is 17 amino acids. Germline V lookup: CDR1 SGHKS, CDR2 YYEKEE (reference sequence). CDR3 loop: CASSRTLAGGPSNEQFF. The CDR3 DNA reads TGTGCCAGCAGCCGTACACTAGCGGGAGGGCCCTCCAATGAGCAGTTCTTC.

The chain combines TRBV15 with TRBJ2-7; TRBD1 agrees at 8 bases. Trimming took 5 bases from V and 3 from J; bases not matched to a gene: 3. The CDR3 is 13 amino acids. Germline assignment: CDR1 LNHNV and CDR2 YYDKDF (reference sequence). The CDR3: CATSPGQVYEQYF. CDR3 DNA sequence: TGTGCCACCAGCCCGGGACAGGTCTACGAGCAGTACTTC.

This clone was detected once. In DNA, the CDR3 is TGTGCCAGCTCACCGGGACTAAACACTGAAGCTTTCTTT. As protein: CASSPGLNTEAFF. The chain uses TRBV18 and TRBJ1-1; D may be TRBD1 (5 bases). The ends were cut back, 3 bases at V and 2 bases at J, with 7 bases in the middle. The CDR3 extends over 13 amino acids. Per germline, CDR1 KGHSH and CDR2 LQKENI.

The chain has TRBV2 and TRBJ2-1; a possible D gene is TRBD1 (6 bases). The germline gives CDR1 SNHLY, CDR2 FYNNEI. Trimming pared 7 bases from V and 9 bases from J, leaving 16 bases between. The CDR3 loop spans 13 amino acids. The CDR3, as DNA: TGTGCCAGCATAAGACAGGCATGGGGTGAGCAGTTCTTC. Its translation is CASIRQAWGEQFF.

This clone was observed a few times. The V gene is TRBV3-1 (or the pseudogene TRBV3-2), the J gene TRBJ2-6; D gene uncertain. With 4 bases removed from V and 2 bases from J, the gap between germline ends came to 6 bases. The CDR3 spans 14 residues. Per the germline V gene, CDR1 is LGHDT and CDR2 is YNNKEL (reference sequence). The CDR3 bases are TGTGCCAGCAGCCTTTCAGCTGGGGCCAACGTCCTGACTTTC. It specifies CASSLSAGANVLTF.

CDR3 DNA sequence: TGTGCCAGCAGCCCCGTGCGGGCAGGCCCCTATGGCTACACCTTC. Protein sequence: CASSPVRAGPYGYTF. V and J are TRBV3-1 (or the pseudogene TRBV3-2) and TRBJ1-2; the D is unclear. There are 15 residues in the CDR3. Deletions cut 4 bases from V and 4 bases from J, with 16 bases between. Germline loops: CDR1 LGHDT, CDR2 YNNKEL (reference sequence).

V gene TRBV7-8 combines with J gene TRBJ1-5; D call uncertain. The length of the CDR3 is 16 residues. Trimming left V 0 bases short and J 6 bases short, with 15 bases between. The germline gives CDR1 SGHVS, CDR2 FQNEAQ. The CDR3 here is CASSLAGSREGQPQHF. The DNA of the CDR3 is TGTGCCAGCAGCTTAGCCGGTAGTAGGGAGGGTCAGCCCCAGCATTTT.

This clone appeared a few times. V is TRBV19 and J is TRBJ1-5; the D is unclear. This CDR3 spans 13 amino acids. V was trimmed by 3 bases and J by 4 bases, leaving 7 bases between them. CDR1 and CDR2 from the germline V gene are LNHDA and SQIVND (reference sequence). In nucleotides, the CDR3 is TGTGCCAGTAGTATCTTCACAAATCAGCCCCAGCATTTT. Protein product: CASSIFTNQPQHF.

The chain combines TRBV6-2 or TRBV6-3 with TRBJ1-5, with TRBD1 matching 9 bases. This CDR3 region has 15 residues. CDR1 and CDR2 from the germline V gene are MNHEY and SVGEGT. V shed 2 bases, J shed 4 bases, and the junction held 3 bases outside the gene matches. CDR3 loop: CASSYPGTGNQPQHF. In nucleotides, the CDR3 is TGTGCCAGCAGTTACCCCGGGACAGGGAATCAGCCCCAGCATTTT.

This rearrangement joins TRBV19 to TRBJ1-3; D not resolved. This CDR3 is built from 12 residues. Germline lookup yields CDR1 LNHDA and CDR2 SQIVND (reference sequence). Trimming took 10 bases from V and 4 from J, leaving 11 bases between them. CDR3 sequence: CATLGPGNTIYF. DNA of the CDR3: TGTGCCACCTTGGGCCCCGGAAACACCATATATTTT.

This sequence joins TRBV6-5 and TRBJ1-3; TRBD1 aligns across 8 bases. CDR3 length: 15 residues. CDR1 is MNHEY, CDR2 SVGAGI, per germline. V trimming: 6 bases; J trimming: 4 bases; junction bases outside the gene matches: 8. For the CDR3, the DNA is TGTGCCAGCAGAACAACCGGGACAGGAGGAAACACCATATATTTT. Translation gives CASRTTGTGGNTIYF.